This T cell receptor beta chain was sequenced for a study of blood T cells in healthy people across ages. At the level of the study: Capturing about one barcoded beta molecule per two T cells was achieved by template switching.

The CDR3 covers 12 residues. Trimming removed 1 base from V and 14 bases from J; junction bases left unmatched: 2. Germline V gene data show CDR1 as SGHVS and CDR2 as FQNEAQ. This clonotype was detected many times. A second PCR, run for about 7 to 11 cycles, used a sample-barcoded 5' primer plus a J-beta primer mix. TCRdb redid the calling of the 5' RACE reads with MiXCR, one entry per CDR3 protein. The sample lists fewer than 750,000 distinct CDR3 sequences; approximately 52% were seen once. The material sequenced was blood. The chain employs TRBV7-8 and TRBJ1-6; TRBD1 agrees at 7 bases. The sequence was collected from a woman at least 80 years old in good health. The CDR3 DNA reads as TGTGCCAGCAGCTTAGGGGGACAGACCCTCCACTTT. The encoded protein is CASSLGGQTLHF.